This entry lists 11 T cell receptor beta chains sequenced from one sample in a study of tissue T cells after allogeneic stem cell transplantation. Only in-frame clones appear in the TCRdb table, and some are missing; sequencing was by immunoSEQ multiplex PCR. The sample has 2,500 to 3,500 clones, over 60% seen once. Adult allogeneic hematopoietic cell transplant recipients with steroid-refractory graft-versus-host disease were prospectively enrolled for research autopsy. The input for sequencing was jejunal tissue, taken at autopsy. The receptors here all came from a male patient older than 55 with steroid-refractory graft-versus-host disease after an allogeneic stem cell transplant. Some T cells may have come from the graft donor.

V is TRBV14 and J is TRBJ2-3; D is unresolved. The CDR3 length is 17 residues. CDR1 SGHDN and CDR2 FVKESK come from the germline V gene. The V gene lost 0 bases and the J gene lost 6 bases, with 19 bases spanning the gap. This chain's CDR3 is CASSQDSFGVVWDTQYF. CDR3 coding DNA: TGTGCCAGCAGCCAAGATTCTTTCGGCGTTGTTTGGGATACGCAGTATTTT. Together with reference TRBV14 and TRBJ2-3, the CDR3 gives the full variable domain: EAGVTQFPSHSVIEKGQTVTLRCDPISGHDNLYWYRRVMGKEIKFLLHFVKESKQDESGMPNNRFLAERTGGTYSTLKVQPAELEDSGVYFCASSQDSFGVVWDTQYFGPGTRLTVL.

The CDR3 nucleotides read TGTGCCAGCAGTTTCATGGGCTCACCCCTCCACTTT. Translating it yields CASSFMGSPLHF. The V call is TRBV12-3 or TRBV12-4, the J call TRBJ1-6; D gene uncertain. This CDR3 contains 12 residues. V lost 3 bases and J lost 10, with 7 bases in between.

The count of this clone is one. The chain employs TRBV18 and TRBJ1-6; 8 bases are shared with TRBD1. Germline lookup yields CDR1 KGHSH and CDR2 LQKENI. After removal of 5 bases from V and 7 bases from J, the junction contained 4 bases not matched to a gene. This CDR3 has 14 residues. CDR3 DNA: TGTGCCAGCTCATACGACAGGGGAAATTCACCCCTCCACTTT. Translation gives CASSYDRGNSPLHF.

The chain has TRBV19 and TRBJ1-3; 7 nucleotides match TRBD1. This CDR3 contains 15 residues. Germline trimming cut 5 bases from V and 5 bases from J; bases unmatched to any gene: 9. Germline V CDR1 and CDR2: LNHDA, SQIVND (reference sequence). CDR3 nucleotide sequence: TGTGCCAGTAGTCTGGCCGGGGACAGAAGAAACACCATATATTTT. This gives the protein CASSLAGDRRNTIYF.

This clone was detected only a few times. The chain is built from TRBV4-3 and TRBJ2-2; D is unclear. This CDR3 is built from 12 residues. Trimming left V 4 bases short and J 7 bases short, with 7 bases between. CDR1 and CDR2 from the germline V gene are LGHNA and YSLEER. CDR3 sequence (DNA): TGCGCCAGCAGCCCTTCGGACGGGGAGCTGTTTTTT. Translating gives CASSPSDGELFF.

The gene calls are TRBV6-2 or TRBV6-3 and TRBJ1-2; D call uncertain. Germline CDR1 MNHEY, CDR2 SVGEGT. This CDR3 spans 16 amino acids. Trimming took 5 bases from V and 1 from J, leaving 17 bases between them. The DNA of the CDR3 is TGTGCCAGCAGTCTTCCCTCTAGCGCAAGTAACTATGGCTACACCTTC. Its translation: CASSLPSSASNYGYTF.

The chain links TRBV3-1 (or the pseudogene TRBV3-2) to TRBJ2-5; D may be TRBD2 (6 bases). CDR3 length: 12 amino acids. Trimming took off 2 bases at V and 9 bases at J, with 10 bases between the two ends. Germline CDR1 is LGHDT and CDR2 is YNNKEL (reference sequence). CDR3 in amino acids: CASSQSGGSQYF. The CDR3 DNA sequence: TGTGCCAGCAGCCAAAGCGGAGGGTCCCAGTACTTC.

This CDR3 reads CASSTGTSGGVYEQYF. In DNA form, the CDR3 reads TGTGCCAGCAGCACCGGGACTAGCGGGGGAGTCTACGAGCAGTACTTC. The chain combines TRBV9 with TRBJ2-7; 14 bases align to TRBD2. Trimming at V came to 4 bases and at J to 3 bases, leaving 6 bases not matched to a gene. The CDR3 is 16 amino acids. Germline CDR1 reads SGDLS; CDR2 reads YYNGEE.

The CDR3 region is CASSPVKATNEKLFF. For the CDR3, the DNA is TGTGCCAGCTCACCGGTGAAAGCAACTAATGAAAAACTGTTTTTT. The chain recombines TRBV18 with TRBJ1-4; D not resolved. Germline lookup yields CDR1 KGHSH and CDR2 LQKENI. This CDR3 has 15 amino acids. Trimming cost V 3 bases and J 0 bases, with 8 bases left between them.

This sequence joins TRBV2 and TRBJ1-1; D is perhaps TRBD1 (6 bases). V was clipped by 4 bases and J by 7 bases, with 16 bases between them. From germline, CDR1 is SNHLY and CDR2 FYNNEI. This CDR3 region has 14 residues. This CDR3 reads CASSVGGGSNEAFF. In DNA, the CDR3 is TGTGCCAGCAGTGTAGGGGGGGGTTCGAATGAAGCTTTCTTT. The full variable domain, rest sourced from reference TRBV2 and TRBJ1-1, is EPEVTQTPSHQVTQMGQEVILRCVPISNHLYFYWYRQILGQKVEFLVSFYNNEISEKSEIFDDQFSVERPDGSNFTLKIRSTKLEDSAMYFCASSVGGGSNEAFFGQGTRLTVV.

This clone turned up a few times. The rearrangement joins TRBV6-2 or TRBV6-3 to TRBJ2-3, with a possible D match to TRBD1 (5 bases). Germline values: CDR1 MNHEY, CDR2 SVGEGT. The CDR3 length is 17 residues. V lost 2 bases, J lost 5 bases, and 20 bases lay in between. For the CDR3, the DNA is TGTGCCAGCAGTTACGAGGCCAGGGCGACCTCGGTAGATACGCAGTATTTT. As protein: CASSYEARATSVDTQYF.